The 31 T cell receptor beta chains given below trace back to one sample, sequenced in a study of tumor-infiltrating lymphocytes in primary liver carcinoma. DNA and RNA were both co-extracted from approximately 20-30 mg of bulk tissue that had not been sorted. The investigators made TCR beta cDNA from about 500 ng total RNA, using a constant-region primer. Three nested multiplex PCR rounds, a slightly modified ARM-PCR method, built the TCR beta libraries. Running 10 cycles apiece, the first two PCR rounds relied on TRBV1-TRBV30 forward primers together with a C-beta reverse primer. TCRdb itself ran the multiplex PCR reads through MiXCR, one entry per CDR3 protein. The sample includes under 90,000 distinct CDR3 sequences, about three quarters seen only once; the top ten take less than 20%. The sample comprised liver tumor tissue from sampling region 1. Subset denoted: tumor region T1, superior pole. The origin of the receptors is a man in his forties with primary liver carcinoma and hepatitis B virus infection.

Comment on this clonotype: This likely comes from a read error, as the CDR3 has no conserved phenylalanine or tryptophan at its end. The limits of the CDR3 on the DNA are not certain, so only TCRdb's listed CDR3 is given. The rearrangement uses TRBV11-2 and TRBJ2-2; TRBD1 is the table's D call, not checked against the DNA. From germline, CDR1 is SGHAT and CDR2 FQNNGV. The CDR3 comprises 17 residues, both ends counted. The CDR3 here is CASSFDRDGVGTGELLS.

This clonotype has ten or more counts. The chain links TRBV6-6 to TRBJ1-2; no clear D gene. Per the germline V gene, CDR1 is MNHNY and CDR2 is SVGAGI (reference sequence). The CDR3 is 15 residues long. Trimming removed 5 bases from V and 8 bases from J, with 21 bases in between. CDR3 amino acids: CASSQFHSQDRGYTF. Here the CDR3 DNA reads TGTGCCAGCAGTCAATTCCATTCCCAGGACCGGGGCTACACCTTC.

Worth noting for this clonotype: One end of the junction varies from germline; a read error may be responsible. CDR3 bases: TGTGCCGGCAGACCTAGGATCCAGGTCCGGGAGCAGTACTTC. The encoded protein is CAGRPRIQVREQYF. V usage is TRBV6-6 and J usage is TRBJ2-7, with D uncertain. CDR1 MNHNY and CDR2 SVGAGI come from the germline V gene (reference sequence). This CDR3 contains 14 residues.

The chain is built from TRBV29-1 and TRBJ2-1; 9 bases map to TRBD1. Germline loops: CDR1 SQVTM, CDR2 ANQGSEA. The CDR3 contains 14 residues. The chain's CDR3 is CDGLSGQGVDEQFF. In DNA form, the CDR3 reads TGCGACGGATTGTCGGGACAGGGCGTGGATGAGCAGTTCTTC.

The table lists this clonotype with many counts. The rearrangement links TRBV7-8 to TRBJ2-2, with 11 bases matching TRBD2. The CDR3 length is 15 residues. From germline, CDR1 is SGHVS and CDR2 FQNEAQ. The J segment lost 5 bases and the V segment lost 5 bases, leaving 4 bases of the junction unmatched. The CDR3 loop reads CASSDGLAGTGELFF. CDR3 sequence (DNA): TGTGCCAGCAGCGACGGACTAGCGGGTACCGGGGAGCTGTTTTTT.

This clonotype has a single count. Sequence at one end of the junction differs from germline and may be a read error. This chain's CDR3 is CASSSPGQRNSEAFF. DNA of the CDR3: TGTGCCAGCAGCTCGCCCGGACAAAGGAACTCTGAAGCTTTCTTT. J is TRBJ1-1 and V is TRBV5-5; weak D call: TRBD1 (5 bases). The length of the CDR3 is 15 residues. Germline V gene sequence: CDR1 SGHKS, CDR2 YYEKEE (reference sequence).

Details on this clonotype: A read error is possible here, since a much larger clone lies one base away. The rearrangement links TRBV10-3 to TRBJ2-3, with 8 bases lining up with TRBD2. Germline CDR1 and CDR2: ENHRY and SYGVKD. The length of the CDR3 is 13 residues. The CDR3 region has the DNA TGTGCCAAGAGCGGGAGCTCAACAGATACGCAGTGTTTT. Translating it yields CAKSGSSTDTQCF.

This chain links TRBV11-2 with TRBJ2-3; D unresolved. Deletions cut 5 bases from V and 5 bases from J, with 14 bases between. Looked up from germline, CDR1 is SGHAT and CDR2 is FQNNGV. The CDR3 spans 14 residues. The CDR3 protein is CASSPGFRLDTQYF. For the CDR3, the DNA is TGTGCCAGCAGCCCCGGGTTTAGACTAGATACGCAGTATTTT.

About this clonotype: A much more abundant neighbour one base away suggests this may be a read error. The J gene is TRBJ2-3, the V gene TRBV28; D may be TRBD1 (5 bases). Trimming removed 4 bases from V and 1 base from J, with 9 bases in between. Germline V lookup: CDR1 MDHEN, CDR2 SYDVKM. The CDR3 runs to 14 residues. The CDR3 DNA reads as TGTGCCAGCAGTTGCCCAGGGCGCACAGATACGCAGTATTTT. Residues: CASSCPGRTDTQYF.

The chain recombines TRBV7-2 with TRBJ2-4; no firm D call. The germline V gene encodes CDR1 SGHTA and CDR2 FQGNSA. Trimming shortened V by 5 bases and J by 0 bases, and 8 bases separated the two germline ends. The CDR3 covers 14 residues. CDR3 residues: CASSPEIAKNIQYF. The CDR3 DNA sequence: TGTGCCAGCAGCCCAGAGATAGCCAAAAACATTCAGTACTTC.

This chain joins TRBV19 and TRBJ1-2, with D perhaps TRBD1 (6 bases). Between the trimmed V and J ends, which lost 2 bases and 6 bases, there was a span of 16 bases. The CDR3 is 15 amino acids. Germline V lookup: CDR1 LNHDA, CDR2 SQIVND (reference sequence). The CDR3 reads CASSIRVQGLDGYTF. The CDR3 DNA is TGTGCCAGTAGTATACGGGTACAGGGACTCGATGGCTACACCTTC.

For this clonotype: The missing conserved phenylalanine or tryptophan at the end of this CDR3 makes a read error likely. No DNA is shown, since the ends of the CDR3 on it are uncertain; the CDR3 is the one TCRdb lists. This chain joins TRBV30 and TRBJ2-7; no DNA check was done on the table's D call, TRBD1. The CDR3 is 14 amino acids in total, end residues counted. Germline V gene data show CDR1 as GTSNPN and CDR2 as SVGIG (reference sequence). This CDR3 reads CATPSPFGSYEQCL.

Regarding this clonotype: A read error may explain this, as a much larger clone is one base away. Since no conserved phenylalanine or tryptophan closes the CDR3, a read error is the likely cause. V is TRBV7-2 and J is TRBJ2-3, with 12 positions matching TRBD2. Germline CDR1 and CDR2: SGHTA and FQGNSA. This CDR3 region has 18 residues. V trimming: 3 bases; J trimming: 4 bases; junction bases outside the gene matches: 11. The CDR3: CASSFRLAGAGFADTQYC. In DNA, the CDR3 is TGTGCCAGCAGCTTCAGACTAGCGGGAGCTGGCTTCGCAGATACGCAGTATTGT.

V is TRBV10-3 and J is TRBJ2-5; D remains ambiguous. V lost 1 base to trimming and J lost 5 bases, with 5 bases between them. Looked up from germline, CDR1 is ENHRY and CDR2 is SYGVKD. The CDR3 sequence is 12 residues long. CDR3 nucleotides: TGTGCCATCAGTGAGTTCGACGAGACCCAGTACTTC. Amino acids: CAISEFDETQYF.

Worth noting for this clonotype: A much bigger clone sits one base away, suggesting this may be a read error. This chain uses TRBV7-9 with TRBJ2-3; 8 nucleotides align to TRBD1. Per germline, CDR1 SEHNR and CDR2 FQNEAQ (reference sequence). The CDR3 sequence is 16 residues long. J gave up 3 bases and V 8 bases, and 13 bases lay outside the gene matches. CDR3 in DNA: TGTGCCAGCGGCCCCGGGACAGGCAAACCAACAGATACGCAGTATTTT. Translated, it gives CASGPGTGKPTDTQYF.

With respect to this clonotype: With a much larger clone just one base away, this may be a read error. The genes are TRBV30 and TRBJ1-6; D gene uncertain. Germline-derived CDR1 and CDR2 are GTSNPN and SVGIG (reference sequence). The CDR3 loop spans 16 amino acids. V lost 0 bases, J lost 13 bases, and 22 bases lay in between. The CDR3, as DNA: TGTGCCTGGAGTGTACCCGCCGGTGGTGGAATTCGGCCCCTCCACTTT. Amino acids: CAWSVPAGGGIRPLHF.

This clonotype came up a few times. The rearrangement joins TRBV7-6 to TRBJ2-2; 11 nucleotides match TRBD2. The trim removed 3 bases at V and 4 bases at J, leaving 1 base unmatched. This CDR3 contains 15 residues. CDR1 is SGHVS and CDR2 is FNYEAQ in the germline V gene. The CDR3 loop reads CASSFLAGGTGELFF. CDR3 sequence (DNA): TGTGCCAGCAGCTTCCTAGCGGGGGGCACCGGGGAGCTGTTTTTT.

The chain is built from TRBV4-1 and TRBJ2-2; D is possibly TRBD1 (6 bases). The germline gives CDR1 MGHRA, CDR2 YSYEKL. CDR3 length: 15 amino acids. V was shortened by 9 bases and J by 5 bases, with 19 bases between the two germline ends. The CDR3: CASNQDQGSTGELFF. CDR3 nucleotide sequence: TGCGCCAGTAACCAAGATCAGGGGAGTACCGGGGAGCTGTTTTTT.

In the case of this clonotype: Relative to the germline gene, one junction end is altered; a read error may explain this. The gene calls are TRBV6-6 and TRBJ2-1; no reliable D call. The germline CDR1 and CDR2 sequences are MNHNY and SVGAGI (reference sequence). The CDR3 totals 15 residues. The CDR3 nucleotides are TGTACCAGCAGTTACATGATTAGCATTGATAGTGAGCAGTTCTTC. Its translation: CTSSYMISIDSEQFF.

This clonotype was seen a few times. Possible read error: a much larger clone is one base away. J is TRBJ2-1 and V is TRBV10-2; 7 bases agree with TRBD2. The germline CDR1 and CDR2 sequences are WSHSY and SAAADI. This CDR3 spans 15 amino acids. J lost 0 bases, V lost 2 bases, and 1 base had no gene match. In DNA form, the CDR3 reads TGCGCCAGCAGTGAGGGGACTAACTCCTACAATGAGCAGTTCTTC. Translated, it gives CASSEGTNSYNEQFF.

Comment on this clonotype: Lacking the conserved final phenylalanine or tryptophan, this CDR3 likely reflects a read error. V and J are TRBV7-3 and TRBJ2-1, with a possible D match to TRBD1 (7 bases). The V end was cut by 2 bases, the J end by 10 bases, with 21 bases between. Germline CDR1 SGHTA, CDR2 FQGTGA. This CDR3 is built from 16 residues. CDR3 sequence (DNA): TGTGCCAGCAGCTTAGGAGGGGGCGCCGATGTAAACGAGCAGTTCGTC. Its translation is CASSLGGGADVNEQFV.

About this clonotype itself: Just one base apart from a much larger clone, this may be a read error. A read error is likely, as this CDR3 ends without the conserved phenylalanine or tryptophan. The chain recombines TRBV11-1 with TRBJ2-7; a possible D gene is TRBD1 (5 bases). CDR3 length: 13 residues. The germline V gene has CDR1 SGHAT and CDR2 FQDESV (reference sequence). This CDR3 is CDSKGKRSYEQYY. In DNA, the CDR3 is TGTGACAGCAAGGGGAAGCGATCCTACGAGCAGTACTAC.

The sample holds one count of this clonotype. This chain uses TRBV12-3 or TRBV12-4 with TRBJ2-1; D not resolved. The CDR3 contains 12 residues. Trimming removed 5 bases from V and 15 bases from J, with 17 bases in between. The chain's CDR3 is CASSLSDNERFF. CDR3 nucleotides: TGTGCCAGCAGTCTGTCCGACAATGAACGGTTCTTC.

Remarks on this clonotype: At one of its ends the junction is not consistent with the germline gene, which may arise from a read error. The chain employs TRBV10-3 and TRBJ2-3; 15 bases are a match to TRBD2. The V gene's germline CDR1 is ENHRY and CDR2 SYGVKD. This CDR3 spans 21 amino acids. The CDR3 is CAISASTGLAGGVLHGDTQYF. Here the CDR3 DNA reads TGTGCTATCAGTGCGTCCACCGGACTAGCGGGAGGGGTTTTGCATGGAGATACGCAGTATTTT.

The rearrangement links TRBV2 to TRBJ2-1, with D possibly called TRBD1 or TRBD2 (5 bases each). The V gene's germline CDR1 is SNHLY and CDR2 FYNNEI. The CDR3 has 12 amino acids. V shed 4 bases and J shed 10 bases, with 11 bases lying between them. CDR3 sequence: CASSALRDEQFF. As DNA, the CDR3 is TGTGCCAGCAGTGCACTCCGGGACGAGCAGTTCTTC.

As concerns this clonotype: A read error is likely, as this CDR3 ends without the conserved phenylalanine or tryptophan. The chain carries TRBV6-5 and TRBJ1-1; D not certain. From germline, CDR1 is MNHEY and CDR2 SVGAGI. V dropped 0 bases and J dropped 7 bases, with 12 bases sitting between them. The CDR3 totals 14 residues. The CDR3 region has the DNA TGTGCCAGCAGTTACTCAGAGCTGGAAAATGAAGCTTTCTAT. It specifies CASSYSELENEAFY.

As for this clonotype: Given a much more abundant clone one base away, this may be a read error. Since no conserved phenylalanine or tryptophan closes the CDR3, a read error is the likely cause. J is TRBJ1-1 and V is TRBV29-1; TRBD1 agrees at 8 bases. J gave up 10 bases and V 5 bases, and 9 bases lay outside the gene matches. There are 12 residues in the CDR3. Per the germline V gene, CDR1 is SQVTM and CDR2 is ANQGSEA. Here the CDR3 DNA reads TGCAGCGTTACTCGACAGGGGCTCGGAGCTTTCTCT. Translated, it gives CSVTRQGLGAFS.

The table lists this clonotype with many counts. This sequence joins TRBV4-1 and TRBJ1-5; the match to TRBD1 covers 8 bases. With V trimmed by 3 bases and J by 3 bases, 7 bases remained unmatched. This CDR3 has 16 residues. CDR1 is MGHRA, CDR2 YSYEKL, per germline. CDR3 in amino acids: CASSHNTDRVNQPQHF. For the CDR3, the DNA is TGCGCCAGCAGCCACAACACGGACAGGGTCAATCAGCCCCAGCATTTT.

With respect to this clonotype: This sequence may be a read error, since a much larger clone differs from it by one base. This chain connects TRBV21-1 to TRBJ2-7; whether TRBD2, the table's D call, matches the DNA was not checked. TRBV21-1 represents a pseudogene. This CDR3 contains 15 residues. The CDR3 nucleotides are TGTGCCAGCAGCAAACGAAGAGGGCTCTCCTACAAGCAGTACTTC. Protein product: CASSKRRGLSYKQYF.

To note about this clonotype: This may stem from a read error, because a much larger clone lies one nucleotide away. Since the CDR3 does not end with the conserved phenylalanine or tryptophan, this likely comes from a read error. V gene TRBV5-4 combines with J gene TRBJ2-2, with 9 positions matching TRBD1. The germline gives CDR1 SGHNT, CDR2 YYREEE (reference sequence). The ends lost 2 bases at V and 5 bases at J; junction bases unmatched: 10. This CDR3 has 17 residues. CDR3 protein: CASSLDVSGQGTGELFL. In DNA, the CDR3 is TGTGCCAGCAGCTTAGACGTTTCCGGACAGGGGACCGGGGAGCTGTTTCTT.

Comment on this clonotype: Without the conserved terminal phenylalanine or tryptophan, this CDR3 likely stems from a read error. The chain links TRBV29-1 to TRBJ1-2, with D perhaps matching TRBD1 (5 bases). This CDR3 region has 12 residues. Germline CDR1 and CDR2: SQVTM and ANQGSEA. Trimming pared 4 bases from V and 9 bases from J, leaving 15 bases between. The CDR3, as DNA: TGCAGCGTTGCGCAGACAGTAGATAGCTACACCTTA. It codes for CSVAQTVDSYTL.